These 3 T cell receptor beta chains were sequenced from one sample in a study of cytomegalovirus exposure and HLA in healthy donors. Both 60 Vbeta primers and 13 Jbeta primers went into the PCR. This table comes from immunoSEQ multiplex PCR, and its TCRdb copy is limited to in-frame clones, with some not included. In total, the table holds about 64,000 clones. The sequenced material came from PBMCs. These receptors came from a woman under 30 in good health and CMV-seronegative.

DNA for the CDR3: TGTGCCAGCAGTGAATCCGTCCAAGTGACAGGTAAACCCTACGAGCAGTACTTC. It encodes CASSESVQVTGKPYEQYF. This rearrangement joins TRBV25-1 to TRBJ2-7; D is perhaps TRBD1 (6 bases). Germline CDR1 reads MGHDK; CDR2 reads SYGVNS. The CDR3 length is 18 residues. V dropped 1 base and J dropped 2 bases, with 21 bases sitting between them.

This sequence joins TRBV5-1 and TRBJ1-1; D might be TRBD1 (5 bases). V was shortened by 0 bases and J by 8 bases, with 17 bases between the two germline ends. Germline CDR1 is SGHRS and CDR2 is YFSETQ. This CDR3 spans 15 amino acids. Written as DNA, the CDR3 is TGCGCCAGCAGCTTGGCCGGAGCCAGGGCGGGGGAAGCTTTCTTT. Translating gives CASSLAGARAGEAFF. The full variable domain, in which reference TRBV5-1 and TRBJ1-1 provide the parts outside the CDR3, is KAGVTQTPRYLIKTRGQQVTLSCSPISGHRSVSWYQQTPGQGLQFLFEYFSETQRNKGNFPGRFSGRQFSNSRSEMNVSTLELGDSALYLCASSLAGARAGEAFFGQGTRLTVV.

The CDR3, as DNA: TGTGCCAGTAGTATTGTAGGGGCCCTGTTTTTT. This sequence encodes CASSIVGALFF. V usage is TRBV19 and J usage is TRBJ1-4, with a weak D call TRBD1 (5 bases). The V end was cut by 3 bases, the J end by 14 bases, with 10 bases between. CDR1 is LNHDA, CDR2 SQIVND, per germline (reference sequence). The CDR3 contains 11 residues. The full variable domain, in which reference TRBV19 and TRBJ1-4 provide the parts outside the CDR3, is DGGITQSPKYLFRKEGQNVTLSCEQNLNHDAMYWYRQDPGQGLRLIYYSQIVNDFQKGDIAEGYSVSREKKESFPLTVTSAQKNPTAFYLCASSIVGALFFGSGTQLSVL.